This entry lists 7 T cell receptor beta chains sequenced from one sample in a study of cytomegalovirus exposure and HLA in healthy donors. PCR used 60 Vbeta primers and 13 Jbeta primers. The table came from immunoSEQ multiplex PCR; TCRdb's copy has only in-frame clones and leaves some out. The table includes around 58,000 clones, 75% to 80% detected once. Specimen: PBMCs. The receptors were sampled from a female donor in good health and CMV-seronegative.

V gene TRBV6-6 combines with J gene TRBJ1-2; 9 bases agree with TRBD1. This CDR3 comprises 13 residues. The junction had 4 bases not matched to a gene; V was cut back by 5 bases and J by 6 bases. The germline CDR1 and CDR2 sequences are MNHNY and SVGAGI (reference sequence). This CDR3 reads CASSPRTGDGYTF. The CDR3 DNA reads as TGTGCCAGCAGTCCAAGGACAGGGGATGGCTACACCTTC.

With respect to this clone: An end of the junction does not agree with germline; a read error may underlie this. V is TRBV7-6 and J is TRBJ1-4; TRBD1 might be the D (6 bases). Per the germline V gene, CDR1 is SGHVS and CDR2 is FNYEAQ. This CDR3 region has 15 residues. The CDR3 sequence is CASSLISGVDEKLFF. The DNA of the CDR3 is TGTGCCAGCAGCTTAATCTCAGGGGTGGATGAAAAATTGTTTTTT. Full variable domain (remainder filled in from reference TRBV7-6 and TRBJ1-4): GAGVSQSPRYKVTKRGQDVALRCDPISGHVSLYWYRQALGQGPEFLTYFNYEAQQDKSGLPNDRFSAERPEGSISTLTIQRTEQRDSAMYRCASSLISGVDEKLFFGSGTQLSVL.

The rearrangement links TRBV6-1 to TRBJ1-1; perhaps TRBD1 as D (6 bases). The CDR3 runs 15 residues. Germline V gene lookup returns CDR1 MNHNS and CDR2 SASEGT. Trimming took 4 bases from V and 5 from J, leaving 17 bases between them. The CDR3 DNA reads TGTGCCAGCAGTGCGTCTCAGGGGCGCAGAACTGAAGCTTTCTTT. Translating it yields CASSASQGRRTEAFF.

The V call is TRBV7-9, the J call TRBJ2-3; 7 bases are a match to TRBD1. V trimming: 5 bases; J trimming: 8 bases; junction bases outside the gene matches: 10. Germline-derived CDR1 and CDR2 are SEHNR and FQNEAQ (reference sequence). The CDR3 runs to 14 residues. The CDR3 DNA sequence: TGTGCCAGCAGCGAACAGGGGAGTCAGGCTACGCAGTATTTT. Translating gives CASSEQGSQATQYF.

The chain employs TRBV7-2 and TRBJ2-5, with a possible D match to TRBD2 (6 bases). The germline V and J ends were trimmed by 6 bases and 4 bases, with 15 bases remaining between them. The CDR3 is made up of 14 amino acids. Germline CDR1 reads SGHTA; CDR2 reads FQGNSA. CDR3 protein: CASSPDNGGETQYF. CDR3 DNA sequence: TGTGCCAGCAGTCCGGACAACGGGGGAGAGACCCAGTACTTC.

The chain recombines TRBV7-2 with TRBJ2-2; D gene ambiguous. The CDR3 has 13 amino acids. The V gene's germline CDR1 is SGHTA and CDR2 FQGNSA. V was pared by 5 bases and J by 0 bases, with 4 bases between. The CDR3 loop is CASSPTNTGELFF. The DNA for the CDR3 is TGTGCCAGCAGCCCCACGAACACCGGGGAGCTGTTTTTT.

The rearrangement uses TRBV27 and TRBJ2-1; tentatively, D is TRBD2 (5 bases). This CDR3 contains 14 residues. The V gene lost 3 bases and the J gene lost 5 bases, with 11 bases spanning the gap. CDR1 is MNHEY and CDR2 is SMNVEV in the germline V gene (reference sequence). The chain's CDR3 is CASSLASRNNEQFF. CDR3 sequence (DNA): TGTGCCAGCAGTTTGGCTAGCAGAAACAATGAGCAGTTCTTC.